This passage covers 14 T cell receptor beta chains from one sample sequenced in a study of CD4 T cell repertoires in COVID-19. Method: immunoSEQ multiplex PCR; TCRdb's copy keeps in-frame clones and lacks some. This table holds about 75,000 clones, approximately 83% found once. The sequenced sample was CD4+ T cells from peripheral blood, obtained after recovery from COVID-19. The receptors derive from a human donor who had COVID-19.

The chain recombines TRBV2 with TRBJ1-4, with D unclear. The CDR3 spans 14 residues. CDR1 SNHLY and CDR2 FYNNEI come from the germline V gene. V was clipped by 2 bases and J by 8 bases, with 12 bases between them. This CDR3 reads CASSEWKQPEKLFF. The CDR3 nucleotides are TGTGCCAGCAGTGAATGGAAACAGCCAGAAAAACTGTTTTTT.

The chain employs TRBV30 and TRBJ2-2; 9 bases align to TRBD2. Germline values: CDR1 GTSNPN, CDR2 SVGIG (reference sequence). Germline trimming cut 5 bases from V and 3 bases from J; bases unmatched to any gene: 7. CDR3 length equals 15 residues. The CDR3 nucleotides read TGTGCCTGGCTTGGCGGGAGGGCCGACACCGGGGAGCTGTTTTTT. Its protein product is CAWLGGRADTGELFF.

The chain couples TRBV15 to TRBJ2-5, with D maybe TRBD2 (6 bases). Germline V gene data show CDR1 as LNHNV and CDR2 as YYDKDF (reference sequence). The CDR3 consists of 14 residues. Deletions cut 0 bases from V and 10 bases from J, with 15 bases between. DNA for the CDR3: TGTGCCACCAGCAGAGATTTGAGATCGGGGGACCAGTACTTC. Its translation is CATSRDLRSGDQYF.

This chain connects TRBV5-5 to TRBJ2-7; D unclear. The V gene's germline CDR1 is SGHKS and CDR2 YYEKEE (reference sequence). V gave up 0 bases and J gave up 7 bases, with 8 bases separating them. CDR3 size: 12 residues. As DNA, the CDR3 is TGTGCCAGCAGCTTGGTCGTATGGGAGCAGTACTTC. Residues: CASSLVVWEQYF.

The CDR3 nucleotides read TGCGCCAGCATGCCAGGGGTGAACACTGAAGCTTTCTTT. It specifies CASMPGVNTEAFF. This rearrangement joins TRBV5-1 to TRBJ1-1; D is perhaps TRBD1 (6 bases). The CDR3 sequence is 13 residues long. With 6 bases removed from V and 0 bases from J, the gap between germline ends came to 9 bases. CDR1 and CDR2 from the germline V gene are SGHRS and YFSETQ.

CDR3 region: CASSLVVGNIQYF. Here the CDR3 DNA reads TGCGCCAGCAGCTTGGTGGTCGGGAACATTCAGTACTTC. J is TRBJ2-4 and V is TRBV5-1; no definite D call. The ends were cut back, 0 bases at V and 7 bases at J, with 8 bases in the middle. CDR3 size: 13 residues. From germline, CDR1 is SGHRS and CDR2 YFSETQ.

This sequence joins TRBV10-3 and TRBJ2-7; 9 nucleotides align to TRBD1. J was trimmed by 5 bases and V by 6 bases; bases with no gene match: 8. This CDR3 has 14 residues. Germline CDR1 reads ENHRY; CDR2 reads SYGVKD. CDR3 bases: TGTGCCATCAGCCTACGGACAGGGGCGGACGAGCAGTACTTC. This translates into CAISLRTGADEQYF.

In nucleotides, the CDR3 is TGTGCCAGCAGCACTAATTCACCCCTCCACTTT. Translated, it gives CASSTNSPLHF. This chain joins TRBV6-5 and TRBJ1-6, with unresolved D. The ends were cut back, 6 bases at V and 6 bases at J, with 3 bases in the middle. CDR1 and CDR2 from the germline V gene are MNHEY and SVGAGI. The CDR3 contains 11 residues.

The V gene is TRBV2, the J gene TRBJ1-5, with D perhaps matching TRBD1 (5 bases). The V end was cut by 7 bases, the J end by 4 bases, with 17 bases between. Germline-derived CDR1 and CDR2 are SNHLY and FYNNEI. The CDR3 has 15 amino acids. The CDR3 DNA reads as TGTGCCAGCACGGAGGTGGCAGGGTCTAATCAGCCCCAGCATTTT. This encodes CASTEVAGSNQPQHF.

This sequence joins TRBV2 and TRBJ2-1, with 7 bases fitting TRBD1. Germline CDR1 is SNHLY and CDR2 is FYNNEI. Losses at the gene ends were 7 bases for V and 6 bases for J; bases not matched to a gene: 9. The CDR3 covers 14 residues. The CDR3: CASILGQVPNEQFF. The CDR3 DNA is TGTGCCAGCATCCTCGGACAGGTTCCCAATGAGCAGTTCTTC.

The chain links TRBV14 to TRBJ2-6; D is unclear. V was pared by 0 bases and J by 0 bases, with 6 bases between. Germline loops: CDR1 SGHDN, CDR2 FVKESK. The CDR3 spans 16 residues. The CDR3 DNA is TGTGCCAGCAGCCAAGATTCGAACTCTGGGGCCAACGTCCTGACTTTC. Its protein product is CASSQDSNSGANVLTF.

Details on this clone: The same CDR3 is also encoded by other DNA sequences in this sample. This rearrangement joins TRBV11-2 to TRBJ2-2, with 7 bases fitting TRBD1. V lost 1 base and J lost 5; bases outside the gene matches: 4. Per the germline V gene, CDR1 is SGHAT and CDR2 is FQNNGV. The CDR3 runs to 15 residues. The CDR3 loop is CASSLGGTATGELFF. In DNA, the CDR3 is TGTGCCAGCAGCTTAGGAGGGACAGCTACCGGGGAGCTGTTTTTT.

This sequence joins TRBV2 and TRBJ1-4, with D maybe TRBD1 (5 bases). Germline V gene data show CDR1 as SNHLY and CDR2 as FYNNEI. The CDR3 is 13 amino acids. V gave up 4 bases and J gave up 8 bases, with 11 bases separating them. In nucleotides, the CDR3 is TGTGCCAGCAGTGTTGCACGGGACGAAAAACTGTTTTTT. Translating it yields CASSVARDEKLFF.

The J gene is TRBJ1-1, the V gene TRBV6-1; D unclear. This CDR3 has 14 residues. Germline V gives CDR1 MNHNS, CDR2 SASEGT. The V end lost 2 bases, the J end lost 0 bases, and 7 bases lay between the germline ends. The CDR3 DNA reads TGTGCCAGCAGTGAACTGGGATTGAACACTGAAGCTTTCTTT. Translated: CASSELGLNTEAFF.